This TCR beta chain was recovered during a study of a mutant IDH1 vaccine in newly diagnosed glioma (dated by TCRdb to the early 2020s). Some background on the complete study: Vaccination started 4-6 weeks after radiotherapy alone, or was given together with temozolomide cycles in the groups whose treatment included chemotherapy. Of the approximately 29 treated patients, approximately 62% were male and around 38% were female, and a mean age of roughly 40 years was recorded. Before enrollment, patients had received standard therapy of radiotherapy alone, temozolomide alone, or radiochemotherapy with temozolomide; most received the combination. The week-35 safety follow-up took place at visit V12, and the week-47 end of study took place at visit V13. Six visits were used for peripheral blood collection: V03 (baseline), V05, V07, V10, V12 and V13. For exploratory analyses, longitudinal TCRB deep sequencing was carried out in about 26 treated patients wherever samples were available. What the authors observed across the whole study: Across multiple MHC alleles, vaccine-induced immune responses were seen in 90% to 95% of patients. Selection of PBMC samples for TCRB deep sequencing was based on availability. It was noted by the authors that analyses of patient blood samples could not be reproduced owing to sample limitations. No apparent relationship was observed between pseudoprogression and alterations in the top peripheral T cell clonotypes detected by TCRB sequencing.

Concerning this clone itself: The antigen it binds to is not known. No clone much larger than this one lies a single base away; base qualities are absent.

Inclusive of the bounding cysteine and phenylalanine, the CDR3 is 13 residues long. This entry keeps only the CDR3 DNA: 39 bases, framed from base 1. CDR1 and CDR2 (LNHDA, SQIVND) derive from the germline V gene (reference sequence). Clipping removes 6 bases from V and 6 bases from J, with 6 as the unmatched junction base count. The time point label, read with the paper, signifies: week 47, end of study. Every vaccine dose consisted of 300 ug of a 20-mer mutant IDH1 peptide in Montanide, administered subcutaneously together with topical imiquimod. Across visits V03 through V10, patients got a total of eight vaccinations, given in weeks 1, 3, 5, 7, 11, 15, 19 and 23. The donors had newly diagnosed IDH1-mutant astrocytomas of WHO grade 3 or 4 that showed loss of nuclear ATRX. The samples were drawn from NOA16, a multicentre, single-arm, open-label phase I trial in Germany that tested a mutant IDH1 peptide vaccine in humans for the first time. Genomic DNA for TCRB sequencing was extracted from EDTA blood using the DNeasy Blood and Tissue Kit.

The method was the immunoSEQ multiplex PCR assay. Rearranged TCR beta chain sequences were amplified using the hsTCRB Kit according to the manufacturer's protocol. TCRB libraries were sequenced on an Illumina MiSeq. The study's own analysis went as follows. The proprietary platform of the kit vendor was used for demultiplexing, trimming and gene mapping. Held by TCRdb, this immuneACCESS table contains in-frame sequences only and omits some clones. Under half of the omission traces to an unresolved V gene where checked; the cause of the rest is unknown. Clonal size and the V and J genes are those of that table, whereas D and trimming came from the DNA. The sample has about 94,000 clones on record, approximately 89% of them singletons. Approximately 0.8% of the sample is held by the ten biggest clonotypes.

This sample comprised PBMCs, obtained from a glioma patient whose treatment included an IDH1 peptide vaccine. The V and J genes are TRBV19 and TRBJ2-5; TRBD2 agrees with 8 junctional bases. This TCR was recovered from a woman aged 50 to 60 with glioma. CDR3 protein: CASSPGRGKTQYF. Here is the DNA: TGTGCCAGTAGCCCCGGGAGGGGGAAGACCCAGTACTTC.